This T cell receptor beta chain comes out of a study of T-cell memory formation after mild COVID-19. This clonotype was counted at least ten times. TCR alpha and TCR beta cDNA libraries carrying sample barcodes and UMIs were produced by 5'RACE using constant-segment primers. TCRdb itself ran the 5' RACE reads through MiXCR, one entry per CDR3 protein. The repertoire holds 140,000 to 150,000 distinct CDR3 sequences, with approximately 5.7% as singletons. Germline CDR1 and CDR2: LNHNV and YYDKDF (reference sequence). CDR3 length: 15 residues. Losses at the gene ends were 2 bases for V and 8 bases for J; bases not matched to a gene: 6.

Sample: PBMCs or a T cell subset sorted from them (not recorded which). The TCR sequence derives from an adult woman who had mild COVID-19 (a few samples of this study predate the infection). Cell type and time point are not known. This chain connects TRBV15 to TRBJ2-1; 10 nucleotides align to TRBD2. The CDR3 bases are TGTGCCACCAGCAGACGCAGCGGGAGGGAGGATGAGCAGTTCTTC. Protein product: CATSRRSGREDEQFF.